Following are 7 T cell receptor beta chains from one sample sequenced in a study of blood T cells in healthy people across ages. Combining a sample-barcoded 5' primer with a J-beta primer mix, a second PCR ran for roughly 7 to 12 cycles. TCRdb re-analysed the 5' RACE reads in MiXCR, keeping a single row per CDR3 protein. The sample contains approximately 880,000 distinct CDR3 sequences, about 48% of which appear only once. Material: blood. These receptors all come from a man aged 25 to 45 in good health.

As to this clonotype: An end of the junction differs from the germline gene, which may be a read error. The chain has TRBV14 and TRBJ1-2; D perhaps matches TRBD1 (6 bases). The CDR3 consists of 15 residues. Germline lookup yields CDR1 SGHDN and CDR2 FVKESK. The CDR3 protein is CASNQVKGHPYGYTF. The CDR3 DNA sequence: TGTGCCAGCAACCAAGTCAAGGGACACCCCTATGGCTACACCTTC.

This chain connects TRBV6-5 to TRBJ2-5, with 7 positions matching TRBD2. The CDR3 covers 15 residues. The germline V gene encodes CDR1 MNHEY and CDR2 SVGAGI. J gave up 4 bases and V 6 bases, and 11 bases lay outside the gene matches. The CDR3 DNA sequence: TGTGCCAGCAGCCCCTGGGGAGGGTTGGGAGAGACCCAGTACTTC. Encoded protein: CASSPWGGLGETQYF.

This clonotype has only a few counts. The chain is built from TRBV20-1 and TRBJ2-7; TRBD2 might be the D (7 bases). Trimming cost V 6 bases and J 2 bases, with 23 bases left between them. The germline V gene encodes CDR1 DFQATT and CDR2 SNEGSKA (reference sequence). The CDR3 sequence is 16 residues long. CDR3 loop: CSAKKVKGGGTYEQYF. The CDR3, as DNA: TGCAGTGCCAAGAAGGTGAAGGGGGGGGGCACCTACGAGCAGTACTTC.

In regard to this clonotype: One end of the junction does not line up with germline, which may come from a read error. The DNA of the CDR3 is TGTGCCAGCAGTTTCACTCTGACCTACGAGCAGCACTTC. Encoded protein: CASSFTLTYEQHF. The chain uses TRBV28 and TRBJ2-5; D gene unclear. This CDR3 region has 13 residues. Germline V lookup: CDR1 MDHEN, CDR2 SYDVKM.

Only one count was recorded for this clonotype. The chain has TRBV12-3 or TRBV12-4 and TRBJ2-5, with a tentative D call TRBD2 (5 bases). This CDR3 has 14 residues. Trimming left V 0 bases short and J 11 bases short, with 16 bases between. The CDR3 is CASSLAGGENEQYF. As DNA, the CDR3 is TGTGCCAGCAGTTTAGCAGGAGGTGAGAATGAGCAGTACTTC.

This chain links TRBV20-1 with TRBJ2-1, with 10 bases lining up with TRBD1. With 2 bases clipped from V and 7 bases from J, the junction kept 5 bases outside the gene matches. Per germline, CDR1 DFQATT and CDR2 SNEGSKA (reference sequence). The CDR3 has 14 residues. CDR3 protein: CSARRDRGRNEQFF. The CDR3 coding sequence is TGCAGTGCTAGACGGGACAGGGGTAGGAATGAGCAGTTCTTC.

This clonotype was seen a handful of times. J is TRBJ1-5 and V is TRBV6-5; 8 positions match TRBD1. The germline V gene has CDR1 MNHEY and CDR2 SVGAGI. V lost 6 bases to trimming and J lost 6 bases; unmatched junction nucleotides: 7. The CDR3 runs 14 residues. This CDR3 is CASRVSGGGQPQHF. The CDR3 nucleotides read TGTGCCAGCAGGGTTTCAGGGGGCGGTCAGCCCCAGCATTTT.